This T cell receptor beta chain was sequenced in a study of cytomegalovirus exposure and HLA in healthy donors. Findings and limits, study-wide: Using a false discovery rate of 0.05, a later analysis showed that around 16,000 TCR beta sequences were associated with HLA alleles. As a later analysis revealed, most CMV-associated TCR beta chains appeared HLA-restricted.

Donors showed nominal health when sampled, although they likely had unrecorded immune exposures. CDR1 and CDR2 (germline): SGDLS, YYNGEE. Trimming removed 2 bases at V and 4 bases at J, with 9 bases between. The CDR3 is 13 residues long. Primers included in the PCR were 60 Vbeta and 13 Jbeta primers. The repertoire was sequenced with immunoSEQ multiplex PCR; TCRdb's copy has only in-frame clones and lacks some. The table records approximately 150,000 clones, roughly 73% of them present only once. In this sample, this clone turned up a few times. The antigen is undetermined. This CDR3 is also generated by other DNA sequences in the sample.

Sequenced input: PBMCs. The sequence was obtained from a man aged 35 to 55 in good health and CMV-seronegative. The chain employs TRBV9 and TRBJ2-5; tentatively, D is TRBD1 (5 bases). CDR3 nucleotide sequence: TGTGCCAGCAGCGTTCAGGGCTCAGAGACCCAGTACTTC. This codes for CASSVQGSETQYF.